This T cell receptor beta chain was recovered during a study of breast tumors, draining lymph nodes, adjacent tissues. Samples came from axillary lymph nodes draining the breast cancer. Germline-derived CDR1 and CDR2 are LGHNA and YNFKEQ. CDR3 size: 19 residues. Study-wide points: Tumor TCR diversity was below lymph nodes but above nontumor tissue.

For this clonotype: Its antigen is as yet unknown. A read error may account for a junction end that differs from germline.

Using its own MiXCR run on the multiplex PCR reads, TCRdb lists one record per CDR3 protein. The sample has approximately 170,000 distinct CDR3 sequences; around a third are singletons. The rearrangement joins TRBV4-2 to TRBJ2-5, with 10 bases that match TRBD1. Sequencing was done on a sample of axillary lymph node tissue. The sequence came from a female donor with breast cancer. Some clones in this sample may be carry-over from other donors' samples. The CDR3 is CASSQDWFFAGQGMETQYF. In DNA, the CDR3 is TGTGCCAGCAGCCAAGATTGGTTTTTTGCGGGACAGGGGATGGAGACTCAGTACTTC.